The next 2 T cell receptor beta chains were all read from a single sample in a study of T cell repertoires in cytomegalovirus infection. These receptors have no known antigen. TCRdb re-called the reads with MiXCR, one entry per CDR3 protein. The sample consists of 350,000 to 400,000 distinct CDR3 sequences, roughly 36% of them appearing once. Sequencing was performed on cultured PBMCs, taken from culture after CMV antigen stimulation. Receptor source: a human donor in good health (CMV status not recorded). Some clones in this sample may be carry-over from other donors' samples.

CDR3 DNA sequence: TGTGCCAGCAGTTTTGTAAGGACAGCGGCAAACATTCAGTACTTC. Translation: CASSFVRTAANIQYF. The rearrangement joins TRBV6-6 to TRBJ2-4, with D maybe TRBD1 (6 bases). This CDR3 contains 15 residues. V was cut by 4 bases and J by 6 bases, with 16 bases left in between. Germline-derived CDR1 and CDR2 are MNHNY and SVGAGI (reference sequence).

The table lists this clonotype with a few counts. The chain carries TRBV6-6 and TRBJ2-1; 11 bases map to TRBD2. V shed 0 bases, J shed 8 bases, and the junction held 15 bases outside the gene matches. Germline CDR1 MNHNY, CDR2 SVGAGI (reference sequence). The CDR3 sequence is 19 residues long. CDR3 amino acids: CASSYSSAVAGGSGDEQFF. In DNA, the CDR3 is TGTGCCAGCAGTTACTCGAGTGCGGTAGCGGGAGGGTCGGGGGATGAGCAGTTCTTC.